This TCR beta chain is drawn from a study of OX40 agonist ivuxolimab in advanced cancers. The overall study: It was ivuxolimab, an agonistic anti-OX40 (CD134) antibody, that patients were treated with.

Losses at the gene ends were 4 bases for V and 5 bases for J; bases not matched to a gene: 7. Germline assignment: CDR1 ENHRY and CDR2 SYGVKD. The CDR3 has 15 amino acids. The data were produced by immunoSEQ multiplex PCR, yet TCRdb's version contains in-frame clones alone and is incomplete. Of about 14,000 clones in the sample, about 90% were seen once. The sequence came from an adult with an advanced solid tumor such as melanoma, head and neck, liver or kidney cancer. J is TRBJ2-2 and V is TRBV10-3, with 7 bases fitting TRBD1. The sequencing here drew on CD4+ or CD8+ T cells sorted from blood, taken in a trial of the OX40 agonist ivuxolimab. The CDR3 DNA sequence: TGTGCCATCAGTGCCACCGGGACAGAGACCGGGGAGCTGTTTTTT. It encodes CAISATGTETGELFF.